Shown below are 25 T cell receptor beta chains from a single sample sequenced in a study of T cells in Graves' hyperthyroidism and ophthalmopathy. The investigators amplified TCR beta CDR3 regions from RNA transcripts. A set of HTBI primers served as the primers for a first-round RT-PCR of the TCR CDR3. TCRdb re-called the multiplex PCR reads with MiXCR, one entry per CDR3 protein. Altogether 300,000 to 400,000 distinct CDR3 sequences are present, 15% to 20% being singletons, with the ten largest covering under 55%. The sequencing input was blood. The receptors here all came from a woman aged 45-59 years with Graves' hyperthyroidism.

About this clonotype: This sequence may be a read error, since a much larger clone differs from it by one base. In nucleotides, the CDR3 is TGTGCCAGCAGTCAAGGGTCCCGAACTAATGAAAGACTGTTTTTT. Residues: CASSQGSRTNERLFF. This chain uses TRBV12-3 or TRBV12-4 with TRBJ1-4; no clear D gene. The CDR3 consists of 15 residues.

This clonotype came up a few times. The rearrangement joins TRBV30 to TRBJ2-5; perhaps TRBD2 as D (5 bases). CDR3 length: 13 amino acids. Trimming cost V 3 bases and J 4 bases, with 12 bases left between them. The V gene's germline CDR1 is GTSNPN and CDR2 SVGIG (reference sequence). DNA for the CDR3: TGTGCCTGGAGAACGCAGGCGGGAGAGACCCAGTACTTC. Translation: CAWRTQAGETQYF.

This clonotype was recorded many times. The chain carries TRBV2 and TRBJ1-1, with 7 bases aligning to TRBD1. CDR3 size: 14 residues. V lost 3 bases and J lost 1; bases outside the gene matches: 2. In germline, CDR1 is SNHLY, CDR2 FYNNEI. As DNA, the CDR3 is TGTGCCAGCAGTGACCAGGGGGGGAACACTGAAGCTTTCTTT. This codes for CASSDQGGNTEAFF.

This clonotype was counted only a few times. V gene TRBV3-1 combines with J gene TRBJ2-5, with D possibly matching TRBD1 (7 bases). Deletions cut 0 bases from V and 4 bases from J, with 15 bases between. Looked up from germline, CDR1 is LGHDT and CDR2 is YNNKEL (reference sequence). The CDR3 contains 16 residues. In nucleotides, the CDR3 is TGTGCCAGCAGCCAAGACCCCGGGACAGCGGGAGAGACCCAGTACTTC. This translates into CASSQDPGTAGETQYF.

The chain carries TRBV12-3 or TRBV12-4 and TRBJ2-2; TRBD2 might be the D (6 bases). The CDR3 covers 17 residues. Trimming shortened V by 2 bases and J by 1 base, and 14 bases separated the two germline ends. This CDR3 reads CASSLWTGVRNTGELFF. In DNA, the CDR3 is TGTGCCAGCAGTTTATGGACGGGGGTAAGGAACACCGGGGAGCTGTTTTTT.

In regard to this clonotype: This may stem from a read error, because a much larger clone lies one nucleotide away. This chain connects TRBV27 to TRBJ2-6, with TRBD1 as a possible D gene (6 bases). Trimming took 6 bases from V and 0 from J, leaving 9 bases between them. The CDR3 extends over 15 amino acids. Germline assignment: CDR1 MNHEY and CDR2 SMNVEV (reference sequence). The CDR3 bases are TGTGCCAGCAGGGGGGCCCTCTCTGGGGCCAACGTCCTGACTTTC. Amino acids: CASRGALSGANVLTF.

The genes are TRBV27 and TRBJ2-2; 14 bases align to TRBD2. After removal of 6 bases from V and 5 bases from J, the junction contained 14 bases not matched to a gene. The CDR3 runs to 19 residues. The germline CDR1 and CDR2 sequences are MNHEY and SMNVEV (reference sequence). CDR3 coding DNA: TGTGCCAGCAGCGCCCTGGGGACTAGCGGGGGCCAGGGGACCGGGGAGCTGTTTTTT. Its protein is CASSALGTSGGQGTGELFF.

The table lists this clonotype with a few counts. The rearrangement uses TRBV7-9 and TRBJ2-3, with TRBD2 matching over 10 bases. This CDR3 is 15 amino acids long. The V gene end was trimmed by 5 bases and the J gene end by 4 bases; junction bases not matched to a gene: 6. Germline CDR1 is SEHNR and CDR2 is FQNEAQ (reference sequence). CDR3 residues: CASSPRLAGPDTQYF. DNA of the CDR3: TGTGCCAGCAGCCCCCGACTAGCGGGCCCAGATACGCAGTATTTT.

In DNA, the CDR3 is TGCGCCAGCAAACTGGACAGGGAGCTTGGCTACACCTTC. Protein sequence: CASKLDRELGYTF. The chain is built from TRBV10-1 and TRBJ1-2, with 8 bases identical to TRBD1. The CDR3 loop spans 13 amino acids. V gave up 7 bases and J gave up 7 bases; unmatched junction bases: 8. CDR1 is WNHNN, CDR2 SYGVQD, per germline (reference sequence).

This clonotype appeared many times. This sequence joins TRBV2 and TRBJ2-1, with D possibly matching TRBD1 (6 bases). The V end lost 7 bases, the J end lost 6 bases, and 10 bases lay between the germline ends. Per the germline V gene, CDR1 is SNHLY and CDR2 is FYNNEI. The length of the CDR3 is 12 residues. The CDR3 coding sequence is TGTGCCAGCAATAAACAGGGCAATGAGCAGTTCTTC. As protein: CASNKQGNEQFF.

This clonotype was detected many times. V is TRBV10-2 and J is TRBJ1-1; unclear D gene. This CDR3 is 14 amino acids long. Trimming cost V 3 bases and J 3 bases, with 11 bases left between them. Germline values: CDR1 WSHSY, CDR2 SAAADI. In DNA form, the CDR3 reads TGCGCCAGCAGTGAAGGGCCAGGAGACACTGAAGCTTTCTTT. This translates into CASSEGPGDTEAFF.

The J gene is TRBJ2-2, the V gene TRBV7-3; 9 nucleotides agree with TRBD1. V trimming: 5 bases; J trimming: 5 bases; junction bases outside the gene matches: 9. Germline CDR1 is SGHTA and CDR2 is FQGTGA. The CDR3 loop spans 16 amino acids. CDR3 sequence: CASSLYGTGKTGELFF. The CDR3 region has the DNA TGTGCCAGCAGCCTCTACGGGACAGGGAAAACCGGGGAGCTGTTTTTT. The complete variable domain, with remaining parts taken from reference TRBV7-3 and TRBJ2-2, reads GAGVSQTPSNKVTEKGKYVELRCDPISGHTALYWYRQSLGQGPEFLIYFQGTGAADDSGLPNDRFFAVRPEGSVSTLKIQRTERGDSAVYLCASSLYGTGKTGELFFGEGSRLTVL.

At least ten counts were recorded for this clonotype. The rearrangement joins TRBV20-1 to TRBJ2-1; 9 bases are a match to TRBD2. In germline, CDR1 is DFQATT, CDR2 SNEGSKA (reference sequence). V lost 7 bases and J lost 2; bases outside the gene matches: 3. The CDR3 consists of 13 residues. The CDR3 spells CSGWTSAYNEQFF. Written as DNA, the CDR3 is TGCAGTGGATGGACTAGCGCCTACAATGAGCAGTTCTTC.

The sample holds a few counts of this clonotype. The CDR3 DNA sequence: TGTGCCAGCAGCTTTCTTCAGGGGCGGGAGACCCAGTACTTC. Translating it yields CASSFLQGRETQYF. The V gene is TRBV7-8, the J gene TRBJ2-5; D perhaps matches TRBD1 (6 bases). V lost 3 bases and J 5 bases, leaving 13 bases between the germline ends. The CDR3 runs 14 residues. Germline V gene data show CDR1 as SGHVS and CDR2 as FQNEAQ. Together with reference TRBV7-8 and TRBJ2-5, the CDR3 gives the full variable domain: GAGVSQSPRYKVAKRGQDVALRCDPISGHVSLFWYQQALGQGPEFLTYFQNEAQLDKSGLPSDRFFAERPEGSVSTLKIQRTQQEDSAVYLCASSFLQGRETQYFGPGTRLLVL.

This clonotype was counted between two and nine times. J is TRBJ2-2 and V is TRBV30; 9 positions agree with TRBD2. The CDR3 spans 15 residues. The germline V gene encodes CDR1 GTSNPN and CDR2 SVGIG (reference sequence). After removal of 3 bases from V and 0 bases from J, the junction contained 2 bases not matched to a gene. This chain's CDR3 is CAWRLAGTNTGELFF. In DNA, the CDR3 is TGTGCCTGGAGACTAGCGGGTACGAACACCGGGGAGCTGTTTTTT. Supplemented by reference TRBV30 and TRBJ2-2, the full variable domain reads SQTIHQWPATLVQPVGSPLSLECTVEGTSNPNLYWYRQAAGRGLQLLFYSVGIGQISSEVPQNLSASRPQDRQFILSSKKLLLSDSGFYLCAWRLAGTNTGELFFGEGSRLTVL.

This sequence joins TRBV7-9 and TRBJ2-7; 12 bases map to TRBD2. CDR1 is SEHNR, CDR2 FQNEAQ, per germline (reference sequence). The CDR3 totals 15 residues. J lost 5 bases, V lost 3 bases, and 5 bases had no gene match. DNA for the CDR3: TGTGCCAGCAGCTTCTCTAGCGGGAGGGCCGACGAGCAGTACTTC. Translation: CASSFSSGRADEQYF.

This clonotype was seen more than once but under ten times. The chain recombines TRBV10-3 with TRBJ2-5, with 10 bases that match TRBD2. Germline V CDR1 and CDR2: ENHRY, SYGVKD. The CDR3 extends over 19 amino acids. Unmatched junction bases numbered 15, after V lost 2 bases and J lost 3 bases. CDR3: CAISETHIAGGVLEETQYF. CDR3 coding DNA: TGTGCCATCAGTGAGACGCATATAGCGGGAGGCGTCCTCGAAGAGACCCAGTACTTC.

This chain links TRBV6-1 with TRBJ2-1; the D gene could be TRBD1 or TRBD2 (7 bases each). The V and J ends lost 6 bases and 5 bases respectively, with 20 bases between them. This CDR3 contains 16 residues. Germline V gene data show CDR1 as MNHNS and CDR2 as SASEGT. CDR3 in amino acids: CASRAGRGLSDNEQFF. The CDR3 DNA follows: TGTGCCAGCAGAGCGGGGAGGGGGCTGTCGGACAATGAGCAGTTCTTC.

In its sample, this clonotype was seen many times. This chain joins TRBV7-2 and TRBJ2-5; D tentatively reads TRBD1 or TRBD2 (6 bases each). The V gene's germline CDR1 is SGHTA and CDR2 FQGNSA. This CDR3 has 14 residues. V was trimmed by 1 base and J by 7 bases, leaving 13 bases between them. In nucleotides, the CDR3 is TGTGCCAGCAGCTTAGGGGGGGCGGTTGGGACCCAGTACTTC. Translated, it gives CASSLGGAVGTQYF.

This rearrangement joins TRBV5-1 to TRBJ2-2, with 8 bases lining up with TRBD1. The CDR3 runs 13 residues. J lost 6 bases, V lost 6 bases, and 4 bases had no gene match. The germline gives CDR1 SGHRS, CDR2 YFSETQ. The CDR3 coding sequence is TGCGCCAGCAACTCCAGGGGGCCCGGGGAGCTGTTTTTT. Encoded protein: CASNSRGPGELFF.

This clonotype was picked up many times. CDR3 nucleotides: TGTGCCAGCAGCCCGTACCAGGACAATGAGCAGTTCTTC. Its protein product is CASSPYQDNEQFF. V gene TRBV11-2 combines with J gene TRBJ2-1, with D unclear. With 5 bases removed from V and 5 bases from J, the gap between germline ends came to 10 bases. Germline lookup yields CDR1 SGHAT and CDR2 FQNNGV. CDR3 length: 13 residues. The entire variable domain, with the rest obtained from reference TRBV11-2 and TRBJ2-1, is as follows: EAGVAQSPRYKIIEKRQSVAFWCNPISGHATLYWYQQILGQGPKLLIQFQNNGVVDDSQLPKDRFSAERLKGVDSTLKIQPAKLEDSAVYLCASSPYQDNEQFFGPGTRLTVL.

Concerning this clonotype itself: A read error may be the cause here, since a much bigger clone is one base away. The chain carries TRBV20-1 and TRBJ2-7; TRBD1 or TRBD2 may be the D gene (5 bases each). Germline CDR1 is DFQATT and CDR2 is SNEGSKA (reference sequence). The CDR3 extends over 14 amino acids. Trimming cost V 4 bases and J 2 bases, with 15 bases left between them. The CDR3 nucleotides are TGCAGTGCTACCCCCGGGGTGGGGGCCTACGAGCAGTACGTC. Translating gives CSATPGVGAYEQYV.

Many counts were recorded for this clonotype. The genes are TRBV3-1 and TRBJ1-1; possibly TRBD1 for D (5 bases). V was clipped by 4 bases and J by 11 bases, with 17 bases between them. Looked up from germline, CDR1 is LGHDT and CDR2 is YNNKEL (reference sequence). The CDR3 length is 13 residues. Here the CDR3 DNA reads TGTGCCAGCAGCCCCCTTGGGACCAGTTTTGCTTTCTTT. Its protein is CASSPLGTSFAFF.

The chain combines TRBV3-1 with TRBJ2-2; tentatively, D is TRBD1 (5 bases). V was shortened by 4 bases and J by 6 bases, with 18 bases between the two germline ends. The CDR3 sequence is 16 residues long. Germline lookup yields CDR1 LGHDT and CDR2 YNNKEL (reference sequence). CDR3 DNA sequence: TGTGCCAGCAGCCGACGACAGAGTTTATCCCCCGGGGAGCTGTTTTTT. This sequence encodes CASSRRQSLSPGELFF.

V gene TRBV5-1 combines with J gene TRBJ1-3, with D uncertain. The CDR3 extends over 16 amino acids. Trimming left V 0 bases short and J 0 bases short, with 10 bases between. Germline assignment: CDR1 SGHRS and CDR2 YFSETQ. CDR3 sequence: CASSLDGRTSGNTIYF. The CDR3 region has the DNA TGCGCCAGCAGCTTGGACGGACGGACCTCTGGAAACACCATATATTTT.